The T cell receptor beta chain under discussion was sequenced for a study of neurological immune-mediated disorders (dated by TCRdb to about 2019). Regarding the complete study: Among the roughly 34 multiple sclerosis patients, relapsing-remitting MS was present in around 31 and secondary progressive MS was present in 3. Using UMI-based sequencing, the study compared peripheral blood TCR-beta repertoires from patients with HTLV-I-associated myelopathy (HAM/TSP), patients with multiple sclerosis, and healthy controls. The approximately 100 TCR-beta libraries included longitudinal samples, technical triplicates and paired sorted CD4+ and CD8+ T-cell subsets alongside PBMC samples. Of the 65 to 70 subjects in the cohort, around 15 were HAM/TSP patients, about 35 were multiple sclerosis patients, and 20 were healthy controls.

V sheds 3 bases and J sheds 8 bases, leaving 16 bases between their ends. The germline V gene (reference sequence) sets CDR1 to DFQATT and CDR2 to SNEGSKA. The CDR3 contains 13 residues, cysteine and phenylalanine counted. Of all the DNA, just the CDR3 is kept, 39 bases in frame from base 1. Unsorted PBMC libraries were generated from 2 million PBMCs stored in RNAlater at -80 °C until RNA extraction. The multiple sclerosis patients were enrolled in a US clinical protocol that evaluated disease progression with magnetic resonance imaging. PBMCs were separated from peripheral blood using Ficoll-Hypaque density gradient centrifugation and then cryopreserved in liquid nitrogen. General study outcomes and caveats: Repertoires from 18 of 34 MS patients were grouped by phylogenetic analysis into a cluster of related CDR3 sequences, suggesting a possible repertoire-level signature. Expanded clones from different subjects shared no identical CDR3 amino acid sequences, which suggests that TCR-beta repertoires were private in all groups. TCR clonal expansion was highest in HAM/TSP patients and lowest in MS patients, with MS patients falling below even healthy controls. No association of the MS cluster with clinical or MRI features was observed, and the need for larger cohorts was stated by the authors.

To synthesize cDNA, template-switch 5'RACE was performed with a primer carrying a 10-nucleotide random unique molecular identifier so that each TCR transcript was tagged. Over 170 million TCR-beta sequences, covering 15-18 subjects, were produced in each sequencing run. The RNeasy kit was used for extraction of total RNA. The KAPA Real-time Library Amplification kit was used to amplify TCR-beta VDJ regions with primers for the TCR constant region and the 5'RACE anchor. Sample indexes and Illumina adaptors were added in a first PCR, and a second PCR then increased library yield. After purification with Ampure beads, the TCR product of roughly 650 bp was size-selected on a 2% E-gel SizeSelection system. Library quality was checked on a Bioanalyzer, concentration was measured with Qubit, and libraries were quantified with the Kapa Library Quantification kit before pooling. Libraries were sequenced paired-end 2 x 150 bp on an Illumina HiSeq 2500. To increase sequence diversity, roughly 24-30% phiX was spiked into each library pool. The authors' analysis ran thus. The quality-filtered reads were processed with the UMI-based MiGEC pipeline, whose error correction step removed more than 85% of the raw TCR sequences. IMGT germline references were used for alignment of VDJ genes, and clonotypes were defined by a unique CDR3 amino acid sequence together with V-J genes. VDJtools evaluated clonal expansion, Shannon diversity and CDR3 relatedness (CalcPairwiseDistances, ClusterSamples); CLCbio workbench built phylogenetic trees. Using coefficient-of-variation modelling across technical triplicates, the study counted a clone as expanded if it had at least 8 unique UMIs. TCRdb passed the public sequencing reads through fastp at Q25 and MiXCR, retaining productive beta sequences. Each record represents a unique CDR3 protein, reported with the most common genes and DNA among its rows. TCRdb's processing, not the study's, gives the V and J calls here. The table for this sample lists around 26,000 distinct CDR3 sequences; 2.5% to 4% of them were counted only once. Clones ranked in the top ten supply 7% of the sample.

At least ten counts were recorded for this clonotype. Its cognate antigen has yet to be identified. Base qualities are not provided; no much larger clone lies one nucleotide away. The clonotype was recovered from a woman in her twenties or thirties with multiple sclerosis. The rearranged segments are TRBV20-1 and TRBJ1-2; tentative D gene TRBD1, with 5 bases matching. The sample was PBMCs. The CDR3 is CSARGPNYDGYTF. The bases are TGCAGTGCTAGGGGGCCAAACTATGACGGCTACACCTTC.